Shown below are 4 T cell receptor beta chains from a single sample sequenced in a study of tumor T cells in aggressive B-cell lymphoma. TCRdb's table, derived via immunoSEQ multiplex PCR, lists solely in-frame clones and lacks some. This repertoire includes more than 95 clones. The sample taken for sequencing was tumor tissue. Receptors originate from an adult with diffuse large B cell lymphoma.

J is TRBJ1-2 and V is TRBV4-3; tentatively, D is TRBD1 (6 bases). The CDR3 is made up of 15 amino acids. Looked up from germline, CDR1 is LGHNA and CDR2 is YSLEER. Trimming removed 0 bases from V and 6 bases from J, with 14 bases in between. As DNA, the CDR3 is TGCGCCAGCAGCCAAGATGTACAGGGCGCCGATGGCTACACCTTC. Its translation is CASSQDVQGADGYTF.

The rearrangement joins TRBV5-1 to TRBJ1-5, with 7 positions matching TRBD1. The junction had 7 bases not matched to a gene; V was cut back by 0 bases and J by 7 bases. The CDR3 length is 15 residues. From germline, CDR1 is SGHRS and CDR2 YFSETQ. CDR3: CASSLEGQPTQPQHF. The CDR3, as DNA: TGCGCCAGCAGCTTGGAGGGACAGCCGACACAGCCCCAGCATTTT.

The chain couples TRBV6-5 to TRBJ2-7; 10 bases are a match to TRBD2. The CDR3 spans 13 residues. V shed 6 bases, J shed 3 bases, and the junction held 2 bases outside the gene matches. Per germline, CDR1 MNHEY and CDR2 SVGAGI. DNA for the CDR3: TGTGCCAGCAGAAAGCGGGAGGGCTACGAGCAGTACTTC. Its translation: CASRKREGYEQYF.

The rearrangement links TRBV30 to TRBJ1-4; D is unclear. Germline V gives CDR1 GTSNPN, CDR2 SVGIG (reference sequence). V lost 0 bases and J 2 bases, leaving 10 bases between the germline ends. This CDR3 has 15 residues. As DNA, the CDR3 is TGTGCCTGGAGTGTAAGAGGGCGTACTAATGAAAAACTGTTTTTT. This encodes CAWSVRGRTNEKLFF.